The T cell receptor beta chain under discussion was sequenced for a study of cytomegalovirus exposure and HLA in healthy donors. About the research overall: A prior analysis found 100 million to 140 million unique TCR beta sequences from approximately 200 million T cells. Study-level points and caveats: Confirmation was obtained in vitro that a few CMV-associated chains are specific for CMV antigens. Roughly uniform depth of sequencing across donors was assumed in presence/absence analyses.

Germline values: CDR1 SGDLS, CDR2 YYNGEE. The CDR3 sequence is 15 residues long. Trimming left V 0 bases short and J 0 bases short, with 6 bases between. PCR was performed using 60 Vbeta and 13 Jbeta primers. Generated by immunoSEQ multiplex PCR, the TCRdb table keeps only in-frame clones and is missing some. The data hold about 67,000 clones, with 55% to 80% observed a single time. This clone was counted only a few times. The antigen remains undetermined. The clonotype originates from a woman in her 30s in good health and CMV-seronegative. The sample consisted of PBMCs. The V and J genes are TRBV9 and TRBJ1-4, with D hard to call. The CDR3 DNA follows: TGTGCCAGCAGCGTAGGGGCAGCAACTAATGAAAAACTGTTTTTT. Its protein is CASSVGAATNEKLFF.